The rows below give T cell receptor beta chains drawn from one sample of a study of blood T cell repertoires in COVID-19. Only in-frame clones appear in the TCRdb table, and some are missing; sequencing was by immunoSEQ multiplex PCR. This sample has about 58,000 clones; about 88% occur once, and the top ten carry roughly an eighth. The sequenced material came from peripheral blood. These TCRs come from a woman aged 55-70 years with active COVID-19. The CDR3 runs from the conserved cysteine through the conserved F or W.

J	V	CDR3
TRBJ2-6	TRBV5-1	CASSSQAGTGGSGANVLTF
TRBJ1-4	TRBV6-5	CASSSRTNEKLFF
TRBJ2-2	TRBV5-1	CASSPPRTSGGAPGELFF
TRBJ1-2	TRBV4-2	CASSQEKGQGYTF
TRBJ1-4	TRBV24-1	CATSDHYSF
TRBJ2-7	TRBV19	CASSKEQGFSYEQYF
TRBJ1-1	TRBV4-3	CASSHEGQGATEAFF
TRBJ1-2	TRBV19	CASRQERGYTF
TRBJ1-2	TRBV4-3	CASSQNPGQILLDF
TRBJ2-1	TRBV27	CASNARDSYNEQFF
TRBJ1-2	TRBV30	CAWIRGRGYTF
TRBJ2-3	TRBV2	CASSEWSPGKTDTQYF
TRBJ1-2	TRBV7-2	CASSLEAGHSYGYTF
TRBJ1-5	TRBV12-5	CASGFEGDGTPYSNQPQHF
TRBJ2-7	TRBV5-4	CATRDNSYEQYF
TRBJ2-7	TRBV2	CASRAAPIPYF
TRBJ1-2	TRBV11-2	CASTLGQVYGYTF
TRBJ2-5	TRBV4-2	CASSQEIGVGQGDQETQYF
TRBJ1-2	TRBV2	CASSEQNLYGYTF
TRBJ2-7	TRBV6-5	CASTSWALGYEQYF
TRBJ2-3	TRBV7-6	CASSQGLAVTDTQYF
TRBJ2-3	TRBV5-1	CASSPGGPADTQYF
TRBJ1-5	TRBV7-2	CASSLVRGGGQPQHF
TRBJ2-2	TRBV13	CASSAPVTGTEANTGELFF
TRBJ1-1	TRBV6-5	CASSPTANTEAFF
TRBJ2-3	TRBV11-1	CASSPERDTQYF
TRBJ2-2	TRBV6-5	CASILTHVGGELFF
TRBJ2-2	TRBV6-5	CASSRGQGNTGELFF